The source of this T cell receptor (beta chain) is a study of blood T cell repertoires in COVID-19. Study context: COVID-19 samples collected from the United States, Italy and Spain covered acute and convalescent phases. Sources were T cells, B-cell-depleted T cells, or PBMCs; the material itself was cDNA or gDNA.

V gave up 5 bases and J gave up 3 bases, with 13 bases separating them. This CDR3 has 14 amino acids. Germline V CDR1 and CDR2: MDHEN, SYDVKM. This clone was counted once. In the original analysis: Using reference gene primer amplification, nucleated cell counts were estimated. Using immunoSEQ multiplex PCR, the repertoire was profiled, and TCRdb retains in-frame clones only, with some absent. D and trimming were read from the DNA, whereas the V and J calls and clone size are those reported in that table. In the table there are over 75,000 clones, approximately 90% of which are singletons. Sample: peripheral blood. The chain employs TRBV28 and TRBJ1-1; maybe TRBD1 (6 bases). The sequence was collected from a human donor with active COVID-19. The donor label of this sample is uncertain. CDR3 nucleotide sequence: TGTGCCAGCAGTCAGCCCCAGGGGTACACTGAAGCTTTCTTT. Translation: CASSQPQGYTEAFF.